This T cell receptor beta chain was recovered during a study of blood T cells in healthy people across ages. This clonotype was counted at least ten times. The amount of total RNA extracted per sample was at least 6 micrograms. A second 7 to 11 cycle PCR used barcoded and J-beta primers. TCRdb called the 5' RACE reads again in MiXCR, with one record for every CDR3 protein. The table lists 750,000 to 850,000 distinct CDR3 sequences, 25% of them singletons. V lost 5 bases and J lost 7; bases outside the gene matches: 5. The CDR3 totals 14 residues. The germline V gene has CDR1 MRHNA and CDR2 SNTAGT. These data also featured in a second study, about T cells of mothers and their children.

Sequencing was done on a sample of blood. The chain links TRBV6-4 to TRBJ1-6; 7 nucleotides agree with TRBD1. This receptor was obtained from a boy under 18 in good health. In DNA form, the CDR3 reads TGTGCCAGCAGTCCCGGGACAGAGAATTCACCCCTCCACTTT. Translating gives CASSPGTENSPLHF.